These T cell receptor beta chains were read from a single sample in a study of type 1 regulatory T cells. TCRdb re-analysed the reads in MiXCR, keeping a single row per CDR3 protein. The sample holds some 18,000 distinct CDR3 sequences; 9.5% to 13% are singletons and the top ten take roughly 3%. Sequencing input: CD4+ T cells, either the whole sample or a sorted fraction (not recorded which). The receptors were gathered from a human donor in good health. The CDR3 runs from the conserved cysteine through the conserved F or W. Each record gives: J gene, clone size, V gene, D gene, CDR3 protein, CDR3 DNA. D genes are given only for firm matches. Clone size appears in some rows only: once, few, many, or a class for an expanded clone.

TRBJ2-1	few	TRBV4-3	TRBD2	CASSQGQREHSYNEQFF	TGCGCCAGCAGCCAAGGGCAGCGGGAGCATTCCTACAATGAGCAGTTCTTC
TRBJ2-7	many	TRBV15	-	CATSRALDEQYF	TGTGCCACCAGCAGGGCGCTAGACGAGCAGTACTTC
TRBJ2-1	few	TRBV20-1	TRBD2	CSAKDFRGGYNEQFF	TGCAGTGCTAAGGATTTCCGGGGGGGGTACAATGAGCAGTTCTTC
TRBJ2-7	-	TRBV5-1	TRBD1	CASSSGQLPRDEQYF	TGCGCCAGCAGCTCGGGACAGCTCCCTCGGGACGAGCAGTACTTC
TRBJ2-7	many	TRBV6-2/TRBV6-3	TRBD1	CASSGTGPYEQYF	TGTGCCAGCAGTGGGACAGGGCCCTACGAGCAGTACTTC
TRBJ1-1	few	TRBV4-3	-	CASSKGVDGTEAFF	TGCGCCAGCAGCAAAGGGGTGGACGGGACTGAAGCTTTCTTT
TRBJ2-4	few	TRBV5-1	-	CASSRDGKNIQYF	TGCGCCAGCAGCCGGGACGGCAAAAACATTCAGTACTTC
TRBJ2-4	-	TRBV6-4	-	CASSDSPTGLAILAKNIQYF	TGTGCCAGCAGTGACTCACCGACAGGGCTAGCGATTCTAGCCAAAAACATTCAGTACTTC
TRBJ2-7	-	TRBV11-2	TRBD2	CASSRTSGTSLPYEQYF	TGTGCCAGCAGCCGCACTTCCGGGACTAGTCTCCCCTACGAGCAGTACTTC
TRBJ2-2	medium-sized	TRBV5-5	-	CASSLRVRGPNTGELFF	TGTGCCAGCAGCTTGCGCGTCAGGGGCCCGAACACCGGGGAGCTGTTTTTT
TRBJ1-5	many	TRBV6-2/TRBV6-3	TRBD1	CASSRTGGGQPQHF	TGTGCCAGCAGCCGGACAGGGGGCGGGCAGCCCCAGCATTTT
TRBJ2-2	-	TRBV5-5	TRBD2	CASSSLPGTSGAGELFF	TGTGCCAGCAGCTCGCTCCCCGGGACTAGCGGAGCCGGGGAGCTGTTTTTT
TRBJ1-3	-	TRBV5-1	-	CASSLEASSGNTIYF	TGCGCCAGCAGCTTGGAGGCTAGCTCTGGAAACACCATATATTTT
TRBJ2-5	many	TRBV5-1	-	CASSSGRGLETQYF	TGCGCCAGCAGCTCCGGGCGGGGGCTGGAGACCCAGTACTTC
TRBJ2-3	-	TRBV7-2	-	CASSISRDTQYF	TGTGCCAGCAGTATTAGCAGGGATACGCAGTATTTT
TRBJ2-3	many	TRBV20-1	-	CSAPGPYTDTQYF	TGCAGTGCCCCGGGACCCTACACAGATACGCAGTATTTT
TRBJ2-3	many	TRBV2	TRBD2	CASSLGTSADTQYF	TGTGCCAGCAGTCTCGGGACTAGCGCAGATACGCAGTATTTT
TRBJ2-3	many	TRBV14	TRBD1	CASSTTGVRTDTQYF	TGTGCCAGCAGTACTACAGGGGTTCGTACAGATACGCAGTATTTT
TRBJ1-1	-	TRBV7-8	TRBD1	CASRLTGVPFF	TGTGCCAGCAGACTCACAGGGGTTCCTTTCTTT
TRBJ1-1	few	TRBV5-6	-	CASSGTTQNTEAFF	TGTGCCAGCAGCGGTACGACTCAGAACACTGAAGCTTTCTTT
TRBJ2-1	-	TRBV5-1	TRBD2	CASSGGTSGKDNEQFF	TGCGCCAGCAGCGGAGGGACTAGCGGAAAAGACAATGAGCAGTTCTTC
TRBJ2-1	many	TRBV5-4	TRBD1	CASRGDSRSTFF	TGTGCCAGCAGAGGGGACAGCCGAAGTACGTTCTTC
TRBJ1-1	many	TRBV20-1	-	CSASPGSERVAFF	TGCAGTGCTAGCCCCGGGTCAGAACGAGTTGCTTTCTTT
TRBJ1-1	many	TRBV6-5	TRBD1	CASYEWGTGAGGNTEAFF	TGTGCCAGCTACGAGTGGGGGACAGGGGCCGGTGGGAACACTGAAGCTTTCTTT
TRBJ1-5	many	TRBV2	-	CASSEVGGPQHF	TGTGCCAGCAGTGAAGTGGGTGGGCCCCAGCATTTT
TRBJ1-2	many	TRBV20-1	-	CSARDRGAGGYTF	TGCAGTGCTAGAGATCGGGGGGCGGGTGGCTACACCTTC
TRBJ1-1	medium-sized	TRBV18	TRBD1	CASSPRQGLRTEAFF	TGTGCCAGCTCACCACGACAGGGCCTTCGCACTGAAGCTTTCTTT
TRBJ2-3	many	TRBV24-1	-	CATSDPGLDADTQYF	TGTGCCACCAGTGACCCGGGACTGGATGCAGATACGCAGTATTTT
TRBJ1-6	many	TRBV7-2	-	CASSLAGGNSPLHF	TGTGCCAGCAGCTTAGCCGGGGGAAATTCACCCCTCCACTTT
TRBJ2-1	many	TRBV28	TRBD2	CASSLLLAESYNEQFF	TGTGCCAGCAGTTTACTCCTAGCGGAGTCCTACAATGAGCAGTTCTTC
TRBJ2-4	-	TRBV5-4	TRBD1	CASSRTGAKNIQYF	TGTGCCAGCAGCCGGACAGGGGCTAAAAACATTCAGTACTTC
TRBJ1-5	medium-sized	TRBV7-2	-	CASSPHTEGNQPQHF	TGTGCCAGCAGCCCCCATACAGAGGGCAATCAGCCCCAGCATTTT
TRBJ2-3	few	TRBV5-4	-	CASSSADTQYF	TGTGCCAGCAGCTCCGCGGATACGCAGTATTTT
TRBJ1-1	many	TRBV14	-	CASSSQFNTEAFF	TGTGCCAGCAGCAGCCAGTTTAACACTGAAGCTTTCTTT
TRBJ1-5	many	TRBV20-1	-	CSASRGSNQPQHF	TGCAGTGCTAGTCGGGGTAGCAATCAGCCCCAGCATTTT
TRBJ2-7	many	TRBV3-1	TRBD1	CASSQGTGSYSYEQYF	TGTGCCAGCAGCCAAGGGACAGGGAGTTACTCCTACGAGCAGTACTTC
TRBJ2-7	few	TRBV20-1	TRBD1	CSASRQGLGSYEQYF	TGCAGTGCTTCGAGACAGGGATTAGGGTCCTACGAGCAGTACTTC
TRBJ2-2	medium-sized	TRBV29-1	-	CSVTGTLGGELFF	TGCAGCGTTACCGGGACTTTGGGCGGGGAGCTGTTTTTT
TRBJ2-2	many	TRBV3-1	-	CASSLSPGAGELFF	TGTGCCAGCAGCCTCTCTCCGGGAGCCGGGGAGCTGTTTTTT
TRBJ1-1	many	TRBV20-1	-	CSARDLGRRVTEAFF	TGCAGTGCTAGAGATCTTGGCAGACGAGTCACTGAAGCTTTCTTT
TRBJ1-3	few	TRBV15	-	CATSQGRLSGNTIYF	TGTGCCACCAGCCAAGGCCGACTCTCTGGAAACACCATATATTTT
TRBJ2-1	medium-sized	TRBV11-2	TRBD2	CASSPDSGRAGEQFF	TGTGCCAGCAGCCCTGATAGCGGGAGGGCCGGTGAGCAGTTCTTC
TRBJ2-4	many	TRBV29-1	-	CSVVNQGIAKNIQYF	TGCAGCGTTGTCAATCAGGGGATAGCCAAAAACATTCAGTACTTC
TRBJ1-1	-	TRBV12-3/TRBV12-4	-	CASTKTENTEAFF	TGTGCCAGCACCAAGACAGAAAACACTGAAGCTTTCTTT
TRBJ2-1	-	TRBV11-2	-	CASSLRGSRSQYNEQFF	TGTGCCAGCAGCTTAAGAGGGAGCCGGTCCCAATACAATGAGCAGTTCTTC
TRBJ2-4	many	TRBV28	TRBD1	CASSGGQGEDIQYF	TGTGCCAGCAGTGGGGGACAGGGTGAGGACATTCAGTACTTC
TRBJ2-3	many	TRBV6-1	-	CASRRFSTDTQYF	TGTGCCAGTAGACGGTTTAGCACAGATACGCAGTATTTT
TRBJ2-1	many	TRBV7-3	TRBD2	CASSGGRSSYNEQFF	TGTGCCAGCAGCGGCGGGAGGAGCTCCTACAATGAGCAGTTCTTC
TRBJ2-7	many	TRBV20-1	-	CSVRASASYEQYF	TGCAGTGTGAGGGCTAGCGCTTCCTACGAGCAGTACTTC
TRBJ2-5	-	TRBV30	-	CAWSPQGRETQYF	TGTGCCTGGAGTCCCCAGGGGAGAGAGACCCAGTACTTC
TRBJ1-5	few	TRBV7-2	-	CASSPMTGGNQPQHF	TGTGCCAGCAGCCCCATGACGGGGGGCAATCAGCCCCAGCATTTT
TRBJ2-7	many	TRBV7-6	-	CASSEGLLGNDEQYF	TGTGCCAGCAGCGAAGGTCTCTTGGGGAACGACGAGCAGTACTTC
TRBJ1-5	medium-sized	TRBV6-6	TRBD1	CASSYGRGNNQPQHF	TGTGCCAGCAGTTACGGCAGGGGGAACAATCAGCCCCAGCATTTT
TRBJ1-6	-	TRBV7-9	TRBD1	CASSPGQGHNSPLHF	TGTGCCAGCAGCCCGGGACAGGGACATAATTCACCCCTCCACTTT
TRBJ2-1	many	TRBV18	TRBD2	CASSHYGTSGRGEQFF	TGTGCCAGCTCACACTACGGGACTAGCGGGAGGGGTGAGCAGTTCTTC